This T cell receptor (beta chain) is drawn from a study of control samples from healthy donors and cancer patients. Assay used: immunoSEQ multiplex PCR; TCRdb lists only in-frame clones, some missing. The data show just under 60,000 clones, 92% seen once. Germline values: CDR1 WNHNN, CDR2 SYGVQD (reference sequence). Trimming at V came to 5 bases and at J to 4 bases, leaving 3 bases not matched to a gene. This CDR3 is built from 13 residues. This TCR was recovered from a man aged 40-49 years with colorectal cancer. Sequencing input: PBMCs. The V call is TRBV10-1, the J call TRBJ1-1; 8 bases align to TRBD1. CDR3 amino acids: CASSRTGGTEAFF. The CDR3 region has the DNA TGCGCCAGCAGTAGAACAGGGGGCACTGAAGCTTTCTTT.